These T cell receptor beta chains were read from a single sample in a study of cytomegalovirus exposure and HLA in healthy donors. Repertoires were generated with immunoSEQ multiplex PCR, while TCRdb's copy carries only in-frame clones and drops some. The repertoire includes about 200,000 clones, 75% to 85% of them detected once, and about 2.5% sits in the top ten. The specimen sequenced was PBMCs. These receptors were taken from a woman aged 45-65 years in good health and CMV-seronegative. CDR3s include the opening cysteine and the closing phenylalanine or tryptophan. D genes are given only for firm matches. Clone size is shown for a subset of rows, as once, few, many or a class of expanded clone.

clone size,J gene,D gene,V gene,CDR3 protein,CDR3 DNA
.,TRBJ1-1,.,TRBV19,CASSIAGVMDTEAFF,TGTGCCAGTAGTATAGCGGGGGTCATGGACACTGAAGCTTTCTTT
.,TRBJ2-3,.,TRBV19,CASTPRGGTVTDTQYF,TGTGCCAGTACCCCCCGGGGCGGGACCGTGACAGATACGCAGTATTTT
.,TRBJ2-7,.,TRBV15,CATSSSYRQYF,TGTGCCACCAGCAGCTCGTATAGGCAGTACTTC
.,TRBJ2-1,TRBD2,TRBV7-3,CASSFAGGANEQFF,TGTGCCAGCAGCTTCGCGGGAGGTGCTAATGAGCAGTTCTTC
.,TRBJ1-1,.,TRBV15,CATSQDLNTEAFF,TGTGCCACCAGTCAGGATTTGAACACTGAAGCTTTCTTT
.,TRBJ2-2,TRBD1,TRBV5-1,CASADRVAAGELFF,TGCGCCAGCGCCGACAGGGTGGCGGCCGGGGAGCTGTTTTTT
.,TRBJ2-3,.,TRBV4-1,CASSQDHETASLGDTQYF,TGCGCCAGCAGCCAAGATCATGAAACCGCGAGCCTCGGAGATACGCAGTATTTT
.,TRBJ1-6,TRBD1,TRBV11-2,CASRNTGGDNSPLHF,TGTGCCAGCAGAAATACAGGGGGCGATAATTCACCCCTCCACTTT
.,TRBJ2-2,.,TRBV15,CATSREILGAGSGPGELFF,TGTGCCACCAGCAGAGAAATTCTAGGGGCGGGATCGGGGCCCGGGGAGCTGTTTTTT
once,TRBJ1-2,TRBD1,TRBV29-1,CSGGTGGPRGYTF,TGCAGCGGTGGGACAGGAGGTCCACGGGGCTACACCTTC
.,TRBJ2-5,TRBD1,TRBV6-6,CASSMGTGGREQYF,TGTGCCAGCAGCATGGGGACAGGGGGTCGAGAGCAGTACTTC
once,TRBJ1-4,.,TRBV5-1,CASSFGHVTNEKLFF,TGCGCCAGCAGCTTTGGACACGTAACTAATGAAAAACTGTTTTTT